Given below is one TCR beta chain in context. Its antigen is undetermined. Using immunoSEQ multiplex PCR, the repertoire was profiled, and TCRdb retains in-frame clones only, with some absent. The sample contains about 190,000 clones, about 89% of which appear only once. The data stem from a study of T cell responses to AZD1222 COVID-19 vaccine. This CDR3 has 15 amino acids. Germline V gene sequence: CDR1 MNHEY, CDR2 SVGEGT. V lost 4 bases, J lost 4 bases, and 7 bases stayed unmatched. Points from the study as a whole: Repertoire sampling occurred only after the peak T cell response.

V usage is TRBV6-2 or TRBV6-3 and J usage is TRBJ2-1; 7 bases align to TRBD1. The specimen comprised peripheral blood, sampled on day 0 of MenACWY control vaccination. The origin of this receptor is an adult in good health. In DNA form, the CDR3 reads TGTGCCAGCAGTTCCCGACAGGGCGGGTACAATGAGCAGTTCTTC. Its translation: CASSSRQGGYNEQFF.